Reported below is one T cell receptor (beta chain). The data were obtained in a study of cytomegalovirus exposure and HLA in healthy donors. Germline lookup yields CDR1 SQVTM and CDR2 ANQGSEA. The CDR3 runs 14 residues. V was trimmed by 3 bases and J by 1 base, leaving 12 bases between them. Primers: 60 Vbeta forward and 13 Jbeta reverse. TCRdb keeps only in-frame clones here, not all; method: immunoSEQ multiplex PCR. The sample includes about 260,000 clones, around 65% seen only once; the top ten take approximately 2.3%. J is TRBJ1-2 and V is TRBV29-1; weak D call: TRBD1 (6 bases). The TCR comes from a female donor in good health and CMV-seronegative. The sequenced sample was PBMCs. The CDR3 reads CSVDDRTVNYGYTF. Here the CDR3 DNA reads TGCAGCGTTGACGATCGGACAGTTAACTATGGCTACACCTTC.